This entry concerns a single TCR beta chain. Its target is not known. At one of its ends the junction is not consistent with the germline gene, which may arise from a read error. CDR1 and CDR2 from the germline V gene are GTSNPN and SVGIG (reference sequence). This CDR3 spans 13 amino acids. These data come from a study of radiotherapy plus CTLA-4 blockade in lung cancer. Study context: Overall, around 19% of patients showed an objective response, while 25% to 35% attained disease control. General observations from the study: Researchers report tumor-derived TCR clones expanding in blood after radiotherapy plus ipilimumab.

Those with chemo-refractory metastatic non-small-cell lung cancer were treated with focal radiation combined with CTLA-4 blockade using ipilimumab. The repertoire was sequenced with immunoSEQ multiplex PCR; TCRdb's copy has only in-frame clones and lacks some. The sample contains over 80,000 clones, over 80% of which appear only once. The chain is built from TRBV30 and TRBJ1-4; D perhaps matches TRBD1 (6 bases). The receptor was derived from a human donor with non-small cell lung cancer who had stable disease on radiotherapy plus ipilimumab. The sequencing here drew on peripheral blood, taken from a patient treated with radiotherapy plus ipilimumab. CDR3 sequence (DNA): TGCTCAGGGGCCTCCCCTTATAATGAAAAACTGTTTTTT. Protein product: CSGASPYNEKLFF.